One sample yielded the 24 T cell receptor beta chains listed below, sequenced in a study of T-cell memory formation after mild COVID-19. TCRdb called the 5' RACE reads again in MiXCR, with one record for every CDR3 protein. The sample has over 250,000 distinct CDR3 sequences, 15% seen once. Sequencing input: PBMCs or a T cell subset sorted from them (not recorded which). The source is a man aged 18 to 30 who had mild COVID-19 (a few samples of this study predate the infection). Cell type and time point are not known.

This clonotype was detected only a few times. The V and J genes are TRBV11-2 and TRBJ1-1; the match to TRBD1 covers 11 bases. CDR3 length equals 15 residues. V shed 5 bases and J 5 bases; nucleotides not matched to a gene: 7. Germline V CDR1 and CDR2: SGHAT, FQNNGV. In DNA, the CDR3 is TGTGCCAGCAGCCTGGACAGGGGGCTTTTAACTGAAGCTTTCTTT. Its protein is CASSLDRGLLTEAFF.

This clonotype appeared a few times. The gene calls are TRBV14 and TRBJ1-2; weak D call: TRBD1 (6 bases). This CDR3 is built from 13 residues. Germline V gives CDR1 SGHDN, CDR2 FVKESK. Between the trimmed V and J ends, which lost 6 bases and 6 bases, there was a span of 14 bases. The CDR3 is CASSQRGAHGYTF. As DNA, the CDR3 is TGTGCCAGCAGTCAGCGGGGGGCGCATGGCTACACCTTC.

This clonotype came up a few times. The chain recombines TRBV7-3 with TRBJ1-1; TRBD1 matches 8 bases. The junction had 12 bases not matched to a gene; V was cut back by 6 bases and J by 3 bases. In germline, CDR1 is SGHTA, CDR2 FQGTGA. This CDR3 is built from 16 residues. The CDR3 DNA follows: TGTGCCAGCAGAACCTATACAGGGGGTGGGGACACTGAAGCTTTCTTT. Residues: CASRTYTGGGDTEAFF.

At least ten counts were recorded for this clonotype. The genes are TRBV5-1 and TRBJ1-1; D uncertain. Germline V gene lookup returns CDR1 SGHRS and CDR2 YFSETQ. Trimming pared 4 bases from V and 1 base from J, leaving 11 bases between. The CDR3 has 14 residues. CDR3 protein: CASSRGGQNTEAFF. The CDR3 nucleotides read TGCGCCAGCAGCCGAGGAGGGCAGAACACTGAAGCTTTCTTT.

This clonotype has a handful of counts. The CDR3 bases are TGTGCCAGCAGCCCCCTCGCAGCGGAGCACACAGATACGCAGTATTTT. Translated, it gives CASSPLAAEHTDTQYF. The V and J genes are TRBV7-9 and TRBJ2-3; possibly TRBD2 for D (5 bases). The CDR3 totals 16 residues. CDR1 is SEHNR, CDR2 FQNEAQ, per germline (reference sequence). V dropped 5 bases and J dropped 2 bases, with 17 bases sitting between them.

Many counts were recorded for this clonotype. This chain connects TRBV4-2 to TRBJ1-2; D might be TRBD1 (6 bases). Trimming cost V 4 bases and J 8 bases, with 17 bases left between them. The CDR3 spans 14 residues. CDR1 is LGHNA and CDR2 is YNFKEQ in the germline V gene. CDR3 sequence: CASSPTGGVGGYTF. The DNA of the CDR3 is TGTGCCAGCAGCCCCACCGGGGGCGTCGGGGGCTACACCTTC.

V is TRBV12-3 or TRBV12-4 and J is TRBJ2-5; D gene unclear. The CDR3 spans 14 residues. V lost 1 base and J 5 bases, leaving 11 bases between the germline ends. The CDR3 DNA is TGTGCCAGCAGTTTAGAGGGCCCTTGGGAGACCCAGTACTTC. Translation gives CASSLEGPWETQYF.

There are a few counts of this clonotype. The gene calls are TRBV9 and TRBJ1-6, with a weak D call TRBD1 (5 bases). The CDR3 extends over 13 amino acids. Trimming pared 4 bases from V and 11 bases from J, leaving 13 bases between. Germline CDR1 and CDR2: SGDLS and YYNGEE. The chain's CDR3 is CASSPTGTTPLHF. CDR3 DNA: TGTGCCAGCAGCCCCACCGGGACTACACCCCTCCACTTT.

V is TRBV7-2 and J is TRBJ1-3; D perhaps matches TRBD1 (6 bases). The CDR3 is made up of 14 amino acids. V lost 5 bases and J lost 2, with 10 bases in between. Germline V gives CDR1 SGHTA, CDR2 FQGNSA. The CDR3 sequence is CASSTGTAGNTIYF. In DNA form, the CDR3 reads TGTGCCAGCAGCACAGGGACCGCTGGAAACACCATATATTTT.

A few counts support this clonotype. This chain uses TRBV4-1 with TRBJ1-1, with D possibly matching TRBD1 (5 bases). Germline V gene sequence: CDR1 MGHRA, CDR2 YSYEKL. V lost 1 base to trimming and J lost 3 bases, with 12 bases between them. The CDR3 is 15 amino acids. The CDR3 spells CASSQVLDIDTEAFF. As DNA, the CDR3 is TGCGCCAGCAGCCAAGTCCTGGACATAGACACTGAAGCTTTCTTT.

The CDR3 DNA reads as TGTGCCAGCAGTACCCGACAGGGGACGACGGTTCTGATTCCCCTCCACTTT. Its translation: CASSTRQGTTVLIPLHF. The chain carries TRBV6-5 and TRBJ1-6; TRBD1 aligns across 8 bases. The CDR3 is 17 amino acids. After removal of 5 bases from V and 13 bases from J, the junction contained 19 bases not matched to a gene. Per the germline V gene, CDR1 is MNHEY and CDR2 is SVGAGI.

This chain joins TRBV5-8 and TRBJ2-5, with 7 bases matching TRBD1. The CDR3 is made up of 12 amino acids. Unmatched junction bases numbered 3, after V lost 5 bases and J lost 5 bases. Per germline, CDR1 SGHTS and CDR2 YDEGEE. CDR3 sequence reads: CASRGDSETQYF. The CDR3 nucleotides read TGTGCCAGCAGAGGGGACAGCGAGACCCAGTACTTC.

This clonotype was observed a few times. The rearrangement joins TRBV20-1 to TRBJ2-3; unclear D gene. Germline V gene sequence: CDR1 DFQATT, CDR2 SNEGSKA (reference sequence). V gave up 6 bases and J gave up 11 bases, with 30 bases separating them. CDR3 length: 16 residues. CDR3 residues: CSAPRTVGLLSVKQYF. CDR3 nucleotide sequence: TGCAGTGCCCCCCGCACAGTAGGTCTGTTGTCCGTGAAGCAGTATTTT.

There are a few counts of this clonotype. V usage is TRBV7-2 and J usage is TRBJ2-3; D might be TRBD2 (5 bases). The CDR3 spans 16 residues. Deletions cut 3 bases from V and 10 bases from J, with 23 bases between. In germline, CDR1 is SGHTA, CDR2 FQGNSA. Here the CDR3 reads CASSFISGGESVPQYF. The CDR3, as DNA: TGTGCCAGCAGCTTCATAAGCGGAGGAGAGTCAGTCCCGCAGTATTTT.

Here the CDR3 DNA reads TGTGCCAGCAGCGTTGACGGCACAGATACGCAGTATTTT. Amino acids: CASSVDGTDTQYF. The rearrangement joins TRBV9 to TRBJ2-3; no clear D. The germline gives CDR1 SGDLS, CDR2 YYNGEE. Trimming took off 2 bases at V and 1 base at J, with 5 bases between the two ends. The CDR3 extends over 13 amino acids.

V and J are TRBV20-1 and TRBJ1-2; maybe TRBD1 (6 bases). CDR3 length equals 13 residues. In germline, CDR1 is DFQATT, CDR2 SNEGSKA (reference sequence). Trimming removed 3 bases from V and 4 bases from J, with 12 bases in between. The CDR3 reads CSASQGTSYGYTF. The CDR3 nucleotides read TGCAGTGCTAGCCAGGGGACCTCCTATGGCTACACCTTC.

The chain employs TRBV4-1 and TRBJ2-2; D remains ambiguous. From germline, CDR1 is MGHRA and CDR2 YSYEKL. CDR3 length: 14 amino acids. V lost 1 base, J lost 3 bases, and 6 bases lay in between. Here the CDR3 DNA reads TGCGCCAGCAGCCAAGGGTGGGACACCGGGGAGCTGTTTTTT. It specifies CASSQGWDTGELFF.

This clonotype turned up a few times. The V gene is TRBV11-2, the J gene TRBJ2-1; 7 nucleotides match TRBD2. The CDR3 loop spans 17 amino acids. CDR1 is SGHAT, CDR2 FQNNGV, per germline. Unmatched junction bases numbered 18, after V lost 6 bases and J lost 7 bases. CDR3 loop: CASSFLASGGSGNEQFF. The CDR3 nucleotides are TGTGCCAGCAGTTTCCTAGCATCGGGGGGATCGGGGAATGAGCAGTTCTTC.

In this sample, this clonotype turned up a few times. The J gene is TRBJ1-1, the V gene TRBV5-1; tentatively, D is TRBD1 (5 bases). Trimming removed 5 bases from V and 1 base from J, with 18 bases in between. The CDR3 totals 16 residues. Germline values: CDR1 SGHRS, CDR2 YFSETQ. The CDR3 DNA follows: TGCGCCAGCAGTCCCATCCCGACAGACGCGAACACTGAAGCTTTCTTT. Its translation is CASSPIPTDANTEAFF.

This chain links TRBV12-3 or TRBV12-4 with TRBJ1-1; a weak D match, TRBD1 (6 bases). This CDR3 has 16 residues. V gave up 3 bases and J gave up 5 bases, with 19 bases separating them. The CDR3 nucleotides are TGTGCCAGCAGTTTTTGGGGGGGCGCAGGTTGGACTGAAGCTTTCTTT. This gives the protein CASSFWGGAGWTEAFF.

This clonotype was seen only a few times. This rearrangement joins TRBV6-1 to TRBJ2-5, with 7 bases lining up with TRBD2. The CDR3 loop spans 15 amino acids. The trim removed 2 bases at V and 2 bases at J, leaving 5 bases unmatched. The germline V gene encodes CDR1 MNHNS and CDR2 SASEGT. CDR3 DNA: TGTGCCAGCAGTGAACTCGGGCGGGGGCAAGAGACCCAGTACTTC. Protein sequence: CASSELGRGQETQYF.

This sequence joins TRBV28 and TRBJ1-5; 7 bases map to TRBD1. J gave up 5 bases and V 1 base, and 8 bases lay outside the gene matches. There are 16 residues in the CDR3. Germline CDR1 and CDR2: MDHEN and SYDVKM. The CDR3 bases are TGTGCCAGCAGTTTATTTCGGGGACAGAAGGATCAGCCCCAGCATTTT. It translates to CASSLFRGQKDQPQHF.

This clonotype was seen more than once but under ten times. The CDR3 protein is CASSGERGDIDTQYF. In DNA, the CDR3 is TGTGCCAGCAGCGGTGAGCGGGGGGACATAGATACGCAGTATTTT. The rearrangement joins TRBV9 to TRBJ2-3, with 9 nucleotides matching TRBD2. Germline trimming cut 3 bases from V and 5 bases from J; bases unmatched to any gene: 7. This CDR3 region has 15 residues. Germline V gives CDR1 SGDLS, CDR2 YYNGEE. The full variable domain, in which reference TRBV9 and TRBJ2-3 provide the parts outside the CDR3, is DSGVTQTPKHLITATGQRVTLRCSPRSGDLSVYWYQQSLDQGLQFLIQYYNGEERAKGNILERFSAQQFPDLHSELNLSSLELGDSALYFCASSGERGDIDTQYFGPGTRLTVL.

The rearrangement links TRBV6-2 or TRBV6-3 to TRBJ2-2; the D gene is possibly TRBD1 (6 bases). CDR1 is MNHEY and CDR2 is SVGEGT in the germline V gene. Trimming left V 0 bases short and J 0 bases short, with 8 bases between. The CDR3 has 16 amino acids. DNA of the CDR3: TGTGCCAGCAGTTACTCGGGACACCCGAACACCGGGGAGCTGTTTTTT. Translation: CASSYSGHPNTGELFF.